A single T cell receptor (beta chain) is shown here with its context. Its antigen has not been determined. No clone much larger than this one lies a single base away; base qualities are absent. This record belongs to a study of control samples from healthy donors and cancer patients (dated by TCRdb to the early 2020s). The CDR3 holds 13 amino acids from the cysteine to the phenylalanine. Here the CDR3 DNA is all that survives: 39 bases in frame from base 1. Per the germline V gene, SGDLS is the CDR1 and YYNGEE is the CDR2. Trimming costs V 3 bases and J 0 bases, and their ends lie 6 bases apart. The receptor library was made with the immunoSEQ multiplex PCR assay. As stored in TCRdb, this immuneACCESS dataset retains in-frame rearrangements with V and J assigned. A fraction of the clones does not appear; measured against another copy, unresolved V genes explain less than half of the discrepancy, and the remainder lacks a known reason. This sample has tens of thousands of clones in its table, and under 90% of those were observed once. The top ten constitute roughly 6% of the sample.

Source material: blood. The chain is assembled from TRBV9 and TRBJ1-1; the D gene is unclear. The receptor's source is a man aged 45 to 65 in good health. The DNA is TGTGCCAGCAGCGAACTATTGAACACTGAAGCTTTCTTT. The translation is CASSELLNTEAFF.